This TCR beta chain is from a study of T cell clonality in common variable immunodeficiency. General study findings and limits: What drives increased CVID clonality needs T cell subpopulation sequencing.

Caucasian heritage predominated among both patients and controls. Germline V CDR1 and CDR2: LNHDA, SQIVND (reference sequence). The CDR3 has 15 amino acids. The V gene end was trimmed by 6 bases and the J gene end by 1 base; junction bases not matched to a gene: 5. Measured with immunoSEQ multiplex PCR; TCRdb has only the in-frame clones, and not every one. This sample carries some 52,000 clones, none of them present only once. This clone was picked up many times. Its antigen is not known. The read terminates 3 residues before the CDR3 end, so the remaining end is supplied by the germline J gene. The source material was peripheral blood mononuclear cells. This rearrangement joins TRBV19 to TRBJ2-2, with 7 bases that match TRBD2. The sequence came from a person aged 18 to 75 in good health. Incomplete CDR3 DNA: TGTGCCAGTAGATCGGGGGGTAGGAACACCGGGGAG. Amino acids: CASRSGGRNTGE. The whole CDR3 protein reads CASRSGGRNTGELFF. Full variable domain (remainder filled in from reference TRBV19 and TRBJ2-2): DGGITQSPKYLFRKEGQNVTLSCEQNLNHDAMYWYRQDPGQGLRLIYYSQIVNDFQKGDIAEGYSVSREKKESFPLTVTSAQKNPTAFYLCASRSGGRNTGELFFGEGSRLTVL.